This entry lists 4 T cell receptor beta chains sequenced from one sample in a study of cytomegalovirus exposure and HLA in healthy donors. The PCR used 60 Vbeta and 13 Jbeta primers. Method: immunoSEQ multiplex PCR; TCRdb's copy keeps in-frame clones and lacks some. Of 100,000 or so clones listed, 65% to 75% are singletons. Sequenced sample: PBMCs. The receptors were gathered from a woman aged 35 to 49 in good health and CMV-seronegative.

The V call is TRBV30, the J call TRBJ2-2; no firm D call. The CDR3 length is 13 residues. Trimming took 7 bases from V and 2 from J, leaving 11 bases between them. Germline CDR1 is GTSNPN and CDR2 is SVGIG (reference sequence). The CDR3 coding sequence is TGTGCCTCCTTAACAGCAAACACCGGGGAGCTGTTTTTT. Translated: CASLTANTGELFF.

The V call is TRBV5-1, the J call TRBJ2-2, with D uncertain. The CDR3 covers 16 residues. Trimming took off 0 bases at V and 2 bases at J, with 11 bases between the two ends. CDR1 and CDR2 from the germline V gene are SGHRS and YFSETQ. CDR3 DNA sequence: TGCGCCAGCAGCTTGGTGGCTAGTACAAACACCGGGGAGCTGTTTTTT. This codes for CASSLVASTNTGELFF.

The rearrangement joins TRBV11-3 to TRBJ1-4; 8 bases are a match to TRBD1. Per the germline V gene, CDR1 is SGHNT and CDR2 is YENEEA. J gave up 5 bases and V 4 bases, and 12 bases lay outside the gene matches. The CDR3 covers 17 residues. Here the CDR3 DNA reads TGTGCCAGCAGCTCCGACAGGGGTCGTTCCCTCAATGAAAAACTGTTTTTT. Translating gives CASSSDRGRSLNEKLFF.

This sequence joins TRBV18 and TRBJ2-3, with 7 bases aligning to TRBD1. There are 14 residues in the CDR3. Germline V gives CDR1 KGHSH, CDR2 LQKENI. J lost 6 bases, V lost 3 bases, and 6 bases had no gene match. CDR3 residues: CASSPEQGLDTQYF. In DNA form, the CDR3 reads TGTGCCAGCTCACCCGAACAGGGGTTGGATACGCAGTATTTT.